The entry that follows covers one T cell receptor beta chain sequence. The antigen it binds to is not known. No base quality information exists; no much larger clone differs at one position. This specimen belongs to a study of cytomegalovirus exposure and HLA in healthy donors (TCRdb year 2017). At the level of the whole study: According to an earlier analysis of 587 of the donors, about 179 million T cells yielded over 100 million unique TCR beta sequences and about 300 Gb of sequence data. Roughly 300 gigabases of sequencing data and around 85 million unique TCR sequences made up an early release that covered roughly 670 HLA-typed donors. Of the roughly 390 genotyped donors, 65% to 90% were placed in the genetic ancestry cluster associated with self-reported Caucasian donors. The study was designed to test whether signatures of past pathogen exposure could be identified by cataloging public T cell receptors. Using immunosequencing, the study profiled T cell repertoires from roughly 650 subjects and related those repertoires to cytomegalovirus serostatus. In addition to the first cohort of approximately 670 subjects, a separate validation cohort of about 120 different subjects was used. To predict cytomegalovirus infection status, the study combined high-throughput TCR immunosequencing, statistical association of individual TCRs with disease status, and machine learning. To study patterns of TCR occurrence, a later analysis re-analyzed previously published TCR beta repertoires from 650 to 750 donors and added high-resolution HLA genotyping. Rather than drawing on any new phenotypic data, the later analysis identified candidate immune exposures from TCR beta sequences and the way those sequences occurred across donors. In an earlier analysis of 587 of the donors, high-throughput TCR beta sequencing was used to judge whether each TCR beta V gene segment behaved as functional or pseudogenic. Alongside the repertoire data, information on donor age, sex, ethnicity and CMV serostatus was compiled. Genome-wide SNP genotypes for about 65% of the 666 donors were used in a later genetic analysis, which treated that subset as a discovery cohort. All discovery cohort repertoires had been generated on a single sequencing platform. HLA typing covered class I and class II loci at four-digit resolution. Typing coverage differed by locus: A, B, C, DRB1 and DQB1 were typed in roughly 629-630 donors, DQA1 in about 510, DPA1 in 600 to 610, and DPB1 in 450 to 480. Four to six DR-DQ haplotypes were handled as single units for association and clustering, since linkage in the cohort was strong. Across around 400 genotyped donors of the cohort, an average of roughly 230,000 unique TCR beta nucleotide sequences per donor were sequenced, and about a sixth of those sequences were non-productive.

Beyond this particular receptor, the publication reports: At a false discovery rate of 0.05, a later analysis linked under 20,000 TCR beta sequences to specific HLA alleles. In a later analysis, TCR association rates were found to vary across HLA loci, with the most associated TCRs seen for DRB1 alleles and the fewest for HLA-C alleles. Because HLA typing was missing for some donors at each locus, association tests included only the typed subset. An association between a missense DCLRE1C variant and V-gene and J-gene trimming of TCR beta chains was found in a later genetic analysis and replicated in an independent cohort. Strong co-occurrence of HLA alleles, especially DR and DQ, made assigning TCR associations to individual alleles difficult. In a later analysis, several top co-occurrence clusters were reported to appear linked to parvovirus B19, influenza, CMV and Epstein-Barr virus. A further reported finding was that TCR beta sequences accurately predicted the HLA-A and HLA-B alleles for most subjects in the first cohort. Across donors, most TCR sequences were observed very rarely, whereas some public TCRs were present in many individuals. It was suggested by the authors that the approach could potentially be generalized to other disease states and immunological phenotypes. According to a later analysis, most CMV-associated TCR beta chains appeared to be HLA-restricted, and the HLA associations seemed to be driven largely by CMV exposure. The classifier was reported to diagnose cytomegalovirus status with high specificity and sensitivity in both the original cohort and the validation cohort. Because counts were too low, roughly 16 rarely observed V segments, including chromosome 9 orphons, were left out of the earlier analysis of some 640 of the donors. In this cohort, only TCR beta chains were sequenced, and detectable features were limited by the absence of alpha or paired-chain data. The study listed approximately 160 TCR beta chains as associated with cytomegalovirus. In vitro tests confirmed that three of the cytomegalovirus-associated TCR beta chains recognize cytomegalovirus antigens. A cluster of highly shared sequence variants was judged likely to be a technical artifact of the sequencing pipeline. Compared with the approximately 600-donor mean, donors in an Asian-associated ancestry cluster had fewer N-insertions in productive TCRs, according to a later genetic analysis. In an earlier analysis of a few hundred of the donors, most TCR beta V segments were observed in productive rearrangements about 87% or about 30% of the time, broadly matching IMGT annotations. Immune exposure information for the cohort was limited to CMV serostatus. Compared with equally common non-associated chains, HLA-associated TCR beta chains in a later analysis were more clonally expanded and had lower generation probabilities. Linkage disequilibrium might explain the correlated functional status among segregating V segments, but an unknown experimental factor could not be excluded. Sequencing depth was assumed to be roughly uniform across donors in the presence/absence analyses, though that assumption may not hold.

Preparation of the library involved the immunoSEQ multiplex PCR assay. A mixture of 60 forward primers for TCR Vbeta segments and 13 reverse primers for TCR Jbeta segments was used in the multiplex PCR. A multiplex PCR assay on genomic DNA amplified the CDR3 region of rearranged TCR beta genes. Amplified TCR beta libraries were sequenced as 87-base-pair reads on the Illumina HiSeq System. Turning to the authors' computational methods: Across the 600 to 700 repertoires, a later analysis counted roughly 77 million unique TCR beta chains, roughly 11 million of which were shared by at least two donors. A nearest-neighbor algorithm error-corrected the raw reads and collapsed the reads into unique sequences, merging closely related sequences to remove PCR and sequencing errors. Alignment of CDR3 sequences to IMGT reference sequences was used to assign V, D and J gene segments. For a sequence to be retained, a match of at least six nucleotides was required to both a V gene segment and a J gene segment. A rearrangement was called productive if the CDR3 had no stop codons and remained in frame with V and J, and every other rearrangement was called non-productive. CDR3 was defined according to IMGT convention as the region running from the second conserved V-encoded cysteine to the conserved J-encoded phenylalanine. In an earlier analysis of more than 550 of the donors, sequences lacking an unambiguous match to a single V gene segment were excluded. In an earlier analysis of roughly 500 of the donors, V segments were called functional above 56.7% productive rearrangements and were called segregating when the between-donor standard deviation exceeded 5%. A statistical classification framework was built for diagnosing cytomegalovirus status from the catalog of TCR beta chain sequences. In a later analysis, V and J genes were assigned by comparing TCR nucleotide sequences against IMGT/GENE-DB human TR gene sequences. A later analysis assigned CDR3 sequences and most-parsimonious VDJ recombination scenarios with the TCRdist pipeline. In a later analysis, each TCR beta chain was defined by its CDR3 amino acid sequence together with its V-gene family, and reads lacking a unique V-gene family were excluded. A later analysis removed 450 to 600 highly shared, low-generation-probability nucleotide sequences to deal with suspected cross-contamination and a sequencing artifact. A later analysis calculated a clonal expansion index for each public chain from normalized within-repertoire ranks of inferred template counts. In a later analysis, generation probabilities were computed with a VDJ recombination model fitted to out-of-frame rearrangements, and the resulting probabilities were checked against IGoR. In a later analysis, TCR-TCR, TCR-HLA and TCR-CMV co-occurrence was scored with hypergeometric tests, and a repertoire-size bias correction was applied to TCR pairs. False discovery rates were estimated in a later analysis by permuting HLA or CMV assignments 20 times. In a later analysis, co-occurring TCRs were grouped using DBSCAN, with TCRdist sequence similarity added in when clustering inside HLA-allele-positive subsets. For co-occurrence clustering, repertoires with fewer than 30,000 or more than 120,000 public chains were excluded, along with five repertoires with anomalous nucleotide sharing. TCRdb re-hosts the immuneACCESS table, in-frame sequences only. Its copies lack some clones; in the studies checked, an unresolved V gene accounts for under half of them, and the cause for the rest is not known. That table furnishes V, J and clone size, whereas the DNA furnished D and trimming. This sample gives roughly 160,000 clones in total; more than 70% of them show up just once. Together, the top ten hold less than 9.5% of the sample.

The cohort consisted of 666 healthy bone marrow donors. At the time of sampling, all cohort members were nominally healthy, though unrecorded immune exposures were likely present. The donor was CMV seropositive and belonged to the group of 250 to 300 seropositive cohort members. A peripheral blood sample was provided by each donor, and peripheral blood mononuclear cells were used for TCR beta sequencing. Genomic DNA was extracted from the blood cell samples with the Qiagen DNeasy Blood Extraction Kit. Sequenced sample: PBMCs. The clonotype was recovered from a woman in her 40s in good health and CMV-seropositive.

The CDR3 amino acid sequence is: CSVGDTCEQYF. In nucleotides, the sequence is TGCAGCGTTGGGGACACCTGCGAGCAGTACTTC. The sequence links TRBV29-1 to TRBJ2-7, with a weak D call of TRBD1 (6 bases match). From a lookup of the germline V gene, CDR1 and CDR2 are SQVTM and ANQGSEA. The CDR3 holds 11 amino acids from the cysteine to the phenylalanine. The kept DNA is CDR3 alone, 33 bases in frame from the first base. At the junction V is shortened by 4 bases and J by 6 bases, with 10 bases in between.